A selection of T cell receptor beta chains follows, all from one sample in a study of cytomegalovirus exposure and HLA in healthy donors. Repertoires were generated with immunoSEQ multiplex PCR, while TCRdb's copy carries only in-frame clones and drops some. Of 150,000 to 200,000 clones in the sample, 65% to 70% are singletons; the top ten hold 4% to 5.5%. Sequenced material: PBMCs. These receptors were obtained from a woman in her late teens or twenties in good health and CMV-seropositive. The CDR3 runs from the conserved cysteine through the conserved F or W. A D gene is named only where the DNA matches it firmly. The size of a clone is reported for some rows only, either as once, few or many, or as a class for expanded clones.

D gene	clone size	J gene	V gene	CDR3 DNA	CDR3 protein
.	.	TRBJ2-6	TRBV6-5	TGTGCCAGCAGCTTCGCCGGCTCTGGGGCCAACGTCCTGACTTTC	CASSFAGSGANVLTF
TRBD1	once	TRBJ2-7	TRBV12-5	TGTGCTAGTGGTTTAGGACAGGGGCTACTCTACGAGCAGTACTTC	CASGLGQGLLYEQYF
TRBD1	.	TRBJ2-7	TRBV5-8	TGTGCCAGCAGCACGGGACAGGGGGCGCCTCACGAGCAGTACTTC	CASSTGQGAPHEQYF
.	.	TRBJ2-1	TRBV20-1	TGCAGTGCTAGCCAGGGAAATGAGCAGTTCTTC	CSASQGNEQFF
TRBD2	few	TRBJ2-7	TRBV7-9	TGTGCCAGCAGCTTGCAGGGAGGGACCTACGAGCAGTACTTC	CASSLQGGTYEQYF
TRBD1	.	TRBJ1-5	TRBV6-1	TGTGCCAGCAGTTCCCGGGACAGGGGGGATCAGCCCCAGCATTTT	CASSSRDRGDQPQHF
.	few	TRBJ2-2	TRBV7-6	TGTGCCAGCAGCTTAAGCAGGGGTACCGGGGAGCTGTTTTTT	CASSLSRGTGELFF
TRBD1	.	TRBJ1-6	TRBV7-8	TGTGCCAGCAGCTCGACAGGGGGCGGGATTACTAGTTCACCCCTCCACTTT	CASSSTGGGITSSPLHF
.	many	TRBJ2-6	TRBV4-3	TGCGCCAGCAGCCAAGATCTAGTAGGGGCATTCTCTGGGGCCAACGTCCTGACTTTC	CASSQDLVGAFSGANVLTF
.	.	TRBJ2-1	TRBV6-6	TGTGCCAGCAGTTACGGTAGCTCCTACAATGAGCAGTTCTTC	CASSYGSSYNEQFF
.	few	TRBJ2-7	TRBV4-1	TGCGCCAGCAGCCAAGCAGTCGGACAAACCTACGAGCAGTACTTC	CASSQAVGQTYEQYF
.	.	TRBJ1-2	TRBV29-1	TGCAGCGACCAAACTGGGGAGGATGGCTACACCTTC	CSDQTGEDGYTF
TRBD1	.	TRBJ2-7	TRBV5-1	TGCGCCAGCAGCCCTGGACAGGGGAGACACGAGCAGTACTTC	CASSPGQGRHEQYF
.	.	TRBJ1-3	TRBV6-1	TGTGCCAGCCACCGGGAGACCGCTGGAAACACCATATATTTT	CASHRETAGNTIYF
.	once	TRBJ1-2	TRBV13	TGTGCCAGCAGCTCCCAGACTCCGGATGGCTACACCTTC	CASSSQTPDGYTF
TRBD1	.	TRBJ2-7	TRBV16	TGTGCCAGCAGCCAACAAACAGGGGGCCTACTCTACGAGCAGTACTTC	CASSQQTGGLLYEQYF
TRBD1	.	TRBJ1-2	TRBV18	TGTGCCAGCTCACCGAACACAGGGGGCGTCGACTATGGCTACACCTTC	CASSPNTGGVDYGYTF
.	.	TRBJ2-4	TRBV7-2	TGTGCCAGCAGCCCTCGAAGGTCGTTACAGAAAAACATTCAGTACTTC	CASSPRRSLQKNIQYF
.	.	TRBJ2-3	TRBV29-1	TGCAGCGCCGGACCTCTGGGAGATACTAGCACAGATACGCAGTATTTT	CSAGPLGDTSTDTQYF
TRBD1	.	TRBJ1-2	TRBV6-1	TGTGCCACCAACAGACCTACAGGGGACCATGGCTACACCTTC	CATNRPTGDHGYTF
TRBD2	few	TRBJ2-1	TRBV7-9	TGTGCCAGCAGCTTAGAGGCAGCGGGGCGTCCGATCTTC	CASSLEAAGRPIF
.	.	TRBJ2-1	TRBV4-1	TGCGCCAGCAGCCCTGACTGGAGCTCCTACAATGAGCAGTTCTTC	CASSPDWSSYNEQFF
.	.	TRBJ2-7	TRBV19	TGTGCCAGTACCCCCACTGAATTCGCCTACGAGCAGTACTTC	CASTPTEFAYEQYF